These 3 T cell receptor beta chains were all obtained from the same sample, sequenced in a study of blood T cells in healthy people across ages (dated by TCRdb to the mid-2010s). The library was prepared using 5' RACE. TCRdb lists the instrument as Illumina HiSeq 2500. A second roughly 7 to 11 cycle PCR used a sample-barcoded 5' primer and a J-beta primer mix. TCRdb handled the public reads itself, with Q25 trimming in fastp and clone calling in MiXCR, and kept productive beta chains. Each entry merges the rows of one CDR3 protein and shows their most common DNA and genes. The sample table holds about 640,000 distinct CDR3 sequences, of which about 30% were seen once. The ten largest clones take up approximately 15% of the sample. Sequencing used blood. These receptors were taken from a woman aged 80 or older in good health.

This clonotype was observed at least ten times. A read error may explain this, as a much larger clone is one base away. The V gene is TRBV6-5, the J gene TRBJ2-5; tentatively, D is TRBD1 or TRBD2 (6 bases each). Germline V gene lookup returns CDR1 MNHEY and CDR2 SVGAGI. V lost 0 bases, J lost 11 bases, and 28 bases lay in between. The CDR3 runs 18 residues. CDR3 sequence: CASSYSRSPGAPFNEQYF. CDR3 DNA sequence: TGTGCCAGCAGTTACTCGAGATCCCCGGGGGCTCCCTTCAATGAGCAGTACTTC.

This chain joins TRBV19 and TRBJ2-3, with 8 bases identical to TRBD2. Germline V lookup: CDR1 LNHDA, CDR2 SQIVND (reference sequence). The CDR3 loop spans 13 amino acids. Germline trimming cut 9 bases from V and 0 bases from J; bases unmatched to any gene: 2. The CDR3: CASGTRSTDTQYF. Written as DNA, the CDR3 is TGTGCCAGCGGGACTAGGAGCACAGATACGCAGTATTTT.

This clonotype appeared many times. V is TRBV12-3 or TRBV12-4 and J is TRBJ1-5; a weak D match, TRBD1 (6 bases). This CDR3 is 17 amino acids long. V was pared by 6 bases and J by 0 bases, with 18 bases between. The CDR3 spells CASRPSGTSISNQPQHF. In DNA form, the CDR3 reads TGTGCCAGCAGGCCATCCGGGACATCTATTAGCAATCAGCCCCAGCATTTT.